Here is one TCR beta chain with its context. Germline V lookup: CDR1 MGHRA, CDR2 YSYEKL. The CDR3 sequence is 13 residues long. V lost 0 bases and J lost 5, with 8 bases in between. The assay was immunoSEQ multiplex PCR, and TCRdb's table has in-frame clones only and misses some. The sample lists about 36,000 clones, more than 75% occurring once. This sample was taken from a study of T cell changes during pregnancy in multiple sclerosis. The source is a female donor with multiple sclerosis, enrolled in a pregnancy study. Source: CD4+ T cells from peripheral blood mononuclear cells, taken in the first trimester of pregnancy. The chain uses TRBV4-1 and TRBJ2-7; D not resolved. The CDR3 nucleotides are TGCGCCAGCAGCCAAGACAGGTGGAACGAGCAGTACTTC. Protein product: CASSQDRWNEQYF.